This TCR beta chain comes out of a study of cytomegalovirus exposure and HLA in healthy donors. Primers for the PCR totalled 60 Vbeta and 13 Jbeta. Method: immunoSEQ multiplex PCR; TCRdb's copy keeps in-frame clones and lacks some. The data hold tens of thousands of clones, with approximately 81% observed a single time. The CDR3 totals 14 residues. V gave up 5 bases and J gave up 3 bases; unmatched junction bases: 6. Per the germline V gene, CDR1 is SEHNR and CDR2 is FQNEAQ (reference sequence). This clone turned up a few times. The receptor comes from a woman between 25 and 40 years old in good health and CMV-seronegative. The chain has TRBV7-9 and TRBJ2-7; 8 bases align to TRBD1. Input material: PBMCs. CDR3 DNA: TGTGCCAGCAGCCACCCAGGGGGCAGCTACGAGCAGTACTTC. This translates into CASSHPGGSYEQYF. Variable domain in full (rest from reference TRBV7-9 and TRBJ2-7): DTGVSQNPRHKITKRGQNVTFRCDPISEHNRLYWYRQTLGQGPEFLTYFQNEAQLEKSRLLSDRFSAERPKGSFSTLEIQRTEQGDSAMYLCASSHPGGSYEQYFGPGTRLTVT.